This T cell receptor (beta chain) was profiled in a study of blood T cell repertoires in COVID-19. Study-level information: From the United States, Italy and Spain came samples of acute and convalescent COVID-19.

In the study's own analysis: Reference gene primers were amplified, and this amplification served to estimate nucleated cell counts. This table comes from immunoSEQ multiplex PCR, and its TCRdb copy is limited to in-frame clones, with some not included. V, J and clone size were drawn from that table, and D and trimming were deduced from the DNA. Of 200,000 or so clones listed, about four fifths are singletons. V dropped 6 bases and J dropped 3 bases, with 9 bases sitting between them. From germline, CDR1 is MNHEY and CDR2 SMNVEV (reference sequence). The CDR3 covers 13 residues. This receptor was obtained from a woman in her thirties or forties with acute or convalescent COVID-19. J is TRBJ2-1 and V is TRBV27, with D tentatively TRBD1 (5 bases). Sequencing input: peripheral blood. CDR3 coding DNA: TGTGCCAGCAGCAGGGTCGTCTACAATGAGCAGTTCTTC. Its protein product is CASSRVVYNEQFF.